This T cell receptor (beta chain) was observed in a study of circulating and synovial CD4+ cells in juvenile arthritis. The CDR3 spans 12 residues. Germline V lookup: CDR1 SGHDT, CDR2 YYEEEE. The trim removed 4 bases at V and 11 bases at J, leaving 7 bases unmatched. Profiled with immunoSEQ multiplex PCR; TCRdb holds only in-frame clones, not every one. The table includes about 33,000 clones, around 96% detected once. The TCR sequence derives from a human donor with juvenile idiopathic arthritis. Sequencing used CD4+ T cells from blood. The V gene is TRBV5-6, the J gene TRBJ1-1; 8 positions match TRBD1. CDR3 DNA: TGTGCCAGCAGCCAAAGACAGGGGCGGGCTTTCTTT. Translation gives CASSQRQGRAFF.